Below are 16 T cell receptor beta chains sequenced from a single sample in a study of T-cell memory formation after mild COVID-19. Each CDR3 protein is one row after TCRdb ran MiXCR on the 5' RACE reads. The sample carries about 260,000 distinct CDR3 sequences, 8% to 10% recorded once. Material for sequencing was PBMCs or a T cell subset sorted from them (not recorded which). The receptors here all came from a man between 18 and 35 years old who had mild COVID-19 (a few samples of this study predate the infection). Cell type and time point are not known.

The CDR3 loop reads CASSLASGGGIEQFF. The CDR3 region has the DNA TGTGCCAGCAGCTTAGCCTCGGGCGGGGGGATTGAACAGTTCTTC. The chain is built from TRBV7-2 and TRBJ2-1; 8 bases align to TRBD2. Germline V gene data show CDR1 as SGHTA and CDR2 as FQGNSA. V lost 0 bases, J lost 13 bases, and 11 bases stayed unmatched. The CDR3 length is 15 residues.

This rearrangement joins TRBV4-2 to TRBJ2-1; 8 bases agree with TRBD2. Germline CDR1 is LGHNA and CDR2 is YNFKEQ. V shed 6 bases and J 8 bases; nucleotides not matched to a gene: 6. The CDR3 extends over 13 amino acids. The CDR3 reads CASSARGGYEQFF. The CDR3 DNA reads as TGTGCCAGCAGTGCTCGGGGGGGGTATGAGCAGTTCTTC.

The chain employs TRBV11-3 and TRBJ2-1, with TRBD1 as a possible D gene (6 bases). The germline V gene has CDR1 SGHNT and CDR2 YENEEA. Trimming stripped 0 bases from V and 8 bases from J, with 14 bases between. The CDR3 contains 15 residues. Written as DNA, the CDR3 is TGTGCCAGCAGCTTAGATGGTCAGGGGAACGATGAGCAGTTCTTC. Translated, it gives CASSLDGQGNDEQFF.

The table lists this clonotype with a few counts. This chain connects TRBV7-9 to TRBJ2-1; D could derive from TRBD1 or TRBD2 (5 bases each). This CDR3 spans 17 amino acids. CDR1 is SEHNR, CDR2 FQNEAQ, per germline (reference sequence). Between the trimmed V and J ends, which lost 6 bases and 4 bases, there was a span of 22 bases. The CDR3: CASSSPGTAVWYNEQFF. Written as DNA, the CDR3 is TGTGCCAGCAGTTCTCCCGGGACGGCTGTGTGGTACAATGAGCAGTTCTTC.

This chain links TRBV7-9 with TRBJ1-2, with 9 bases identical to TRBD1. This CDR3 is built from 16 residues. Germline CDR1 and CDR2: SEHNR and FQNEAQ (reference sequence). V shed 2 bases and J 8 bases; nucleotides not matched to a gene: 12. CDR3 sequence (DNA): TGTGCCAGCAGCTTACCCGTAGGGACAGGGAAAAGCGGCTACACCTTC. Amino acid sequence: CASSLPVGTGKSGYTF.

This clonotype was seen ten or more times. The chain is built from TRBV7-8 and TRBJ1-4; D possibly corresponds to TRBD1 (5 bases). The CDR3 spans 14 residues. Germline values: CDR1 SGHVS, CDR2 FQNEAQ. V was cut by 5 bases and J by 8 bases, with 15 bases left in between. This CDR3 is CASSHSGAWEKLFF. In DNA, the CDR3 is TGTGCCAGCAGCCATTCTGGGGCTTGGGAAAAACTGTTTTTT. The variable domain in full, completed from reference TRBV7-8 and TRBJ1-4, reads GAGVSQSPRYKVAKRGQDVALRCDPISGHVSLFWYQQALGQGPEFLTYFQNEAQLDKSGLPSDRFFAERPEGSVSTLKIQRTQQEDSAVYLCASSHSGAWEKLFFGSGTQLSVL.

This clonotype occurred many times. The chain employs TRBV12-3 or TRBV12-4 and TRBJ2-3, with D tentatively TRBD1 or TRBD2 (6 bases each). Between the trimmed V and J ends, which lost 2 bases and 2 bases, there was a span of 14 bases. There are 16 residues in the CDR3. The CDR3: CASSLRWGALTDTQYF. CDR3 bases: TGTGCCAGCAGTTTAAGGTGGGGGGCCCTCACAGATACGCAGTATTTT.

This sequence joins TRBV7-2 and TRBJ2-5; 9 bases fit TRBD2. The CDR3 covers 16 residues. With 1 base clipped from V and 6 bases from J, the junction kept 9 bases outside the gene matches. Germline CDR1 is SGHTA and CDR2 is FQGNSA. In DNA, the CDR3 is TGTGCCAGCAGCTTAGGGGGTACTAGCGGGCCGAAGACCCAGTACTTC. This sequence encodes CASSLGGTSGPKTQYF.

This clonotype showed up just a few times. This chain connects TRBV7-9 to TRBJ2-7; D is possibly TRBD2 (6 bases). V was shortened by 5 bases and J by 4 bases, with 18 bases between the two germline ends. The CDR3 contains 15 residues. Germline lookup yields CDR1 SEHNR and CDR2 FQNEAQ (reference sequence). Here the CDR3 DNA reads TGTGCCAGCAGCGCGAGGGAGGCAGGGAAATACGAGCAGTACTTC. Translating it yields CASSAREAGKYEQYF.

This clonotype was detected a few times. The rearrangement uses TRBV6-2 or TRBV6-3 and TRBJ2-3; D call uncertain. Germline-derived CDR1 and CDR2 are MNHEY and SVGEGT. Trimming removed 10 bases from V and 3 bases from J, with 11 bases in between. The CDR3 contains 12 residues. The CDR3 DNA is TGTGCCACGCGGCGAGCAACAGATACGCAGTATTTT. It translates to CATRRATDTQYF.

The chain carries TRBV30 and TRBJ2-1; D might be TRBD2 (5 bases). Trimming left V 3 bases short and J 1 base short, with 7 bases between. The length of the CDR3 is 13 residues. CDR1 and CDR2 (germline): GTSNPN, SVGIG (reference sequence). The CDR3 bases are TGTGCCTGGAGCGGGGTGTCCTACAATGAGCAGTTCTTC. This translates into CAWSGVSYNEQFF.

The V and J genes are TRBV3-1 and TRBJ1-6; 9 nucleotides align to TRBD1. The germline V gene has CDR1 LGHDT and CDR2 YNNKEL (reference sequence). Trimming took 5 bases from V and 6 from J; bases not matched to a gene: 8. The CDR3 loop spans 16 amino acids. The CDR3 DNA reads as TGTGCCAGCAGCGGAACAGGGGGCTTTTCTAATTCACCCCTCCACTTT. Translating it yields CASSGTGGFSNSPLHF.

This clonotype was seen many times. Sequence at one end of the junction differs from germline and may be a read error. CDR3 DNA: TGCGCCAGCAGCTTGACAGACACTGAAGCTTTCTTT. This encodes CASSLTDTEAFF. The chain carries TRBV11-2 and TRBJ1-1; perhaps TRBD1 as D (5 bases). The CDR3 has 12 amino acids. The germline V gene encodes CDR1 SGHAT and CDR2 FQNNGV.

The V call is TRBV12-3 or TRBV12-4, the J call TRBJ1-3; D call uncertain. The V end lost 6 bases, the J end lost 1 base, and 13 bases lay between the germline ends. This CDR3 comprises 15 residues. The CDR3 DNA is TGTGCCAGCAGGCTAGGACGGACTTCTGGAAACACCATATATTTT. Protein sequence: CASRLGRTSGNTIYF.

This clonotype was picked up many times. J is TRBJ2-1 and V is TRBV7-2, with D unresolved. Germline values: CDR1 SGHTA, CDR2 FQGNSA. V gave up 2 bases and J gave up 5 bases, with 13 bases separating them. The CDR3 extends over 15 amino acids. CDR3 residues: CASSLITGIHNEQFF. The CDR3, as DNA: TGTGCCAGCAGCTTAATAACCGGTATCCACAATGAGCAGTTCTTC.

There are many counts of this clonotype. The rearrangement links TRBV29-1 to TRBJ2-3; TRBD1 might be the D (5 bases). The CDR3 spans 12 residues. The germline V gene has CDR1 SQVTM and CDR2 ANQGSEA. V lost 3 bases, J lost 1 base, and 5 bases lay in between. In nucleotides, the CDR3 is TGCAGCGTTGACAGGGGCACAGATACGCAGTATTTT. Amino acids: CSVDRGTDTQYF.